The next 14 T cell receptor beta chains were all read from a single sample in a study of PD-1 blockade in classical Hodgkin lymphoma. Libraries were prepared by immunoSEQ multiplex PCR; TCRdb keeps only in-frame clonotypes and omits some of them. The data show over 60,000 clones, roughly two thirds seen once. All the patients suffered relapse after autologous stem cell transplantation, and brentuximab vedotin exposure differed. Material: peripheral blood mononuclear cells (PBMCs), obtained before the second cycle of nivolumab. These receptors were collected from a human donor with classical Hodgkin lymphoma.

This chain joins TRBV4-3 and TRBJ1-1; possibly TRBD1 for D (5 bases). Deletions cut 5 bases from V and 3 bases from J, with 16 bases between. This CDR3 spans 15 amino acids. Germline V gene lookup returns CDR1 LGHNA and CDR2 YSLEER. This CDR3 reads CASSGQGGGDTEAFF. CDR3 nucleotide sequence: TGCGCCAGCAGCGGGCAGGGAGGAGGAGACACTGAAGCTTTCTTT.

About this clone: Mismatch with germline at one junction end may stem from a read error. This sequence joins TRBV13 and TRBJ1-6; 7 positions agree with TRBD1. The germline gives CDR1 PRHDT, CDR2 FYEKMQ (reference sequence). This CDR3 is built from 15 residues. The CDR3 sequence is CASTLRQGTNSPLHF. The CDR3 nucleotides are TGTGCCAGCACCTTAAGACAGGGAACTAATTCACCCCTCCACTTT.

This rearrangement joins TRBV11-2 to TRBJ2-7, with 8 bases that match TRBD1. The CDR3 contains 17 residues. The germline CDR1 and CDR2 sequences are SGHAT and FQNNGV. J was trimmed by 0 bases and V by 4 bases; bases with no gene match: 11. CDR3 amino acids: CASSSPEETGVSYEQYF. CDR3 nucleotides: TGTGCCAGCAGCTCCCCGGAGGAGACAGGGGTCTCCTACGAGCAGTACTTC.

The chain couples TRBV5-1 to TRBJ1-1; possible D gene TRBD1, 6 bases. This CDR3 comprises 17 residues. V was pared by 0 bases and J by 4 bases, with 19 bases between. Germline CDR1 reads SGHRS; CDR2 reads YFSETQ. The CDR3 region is CASSLGSQGRVLTEAFF. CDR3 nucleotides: TGCGCCAGCAGCTTGGGTAGTCAGGGGCGTGTTCTCACTGAAGCTTTCTTT.

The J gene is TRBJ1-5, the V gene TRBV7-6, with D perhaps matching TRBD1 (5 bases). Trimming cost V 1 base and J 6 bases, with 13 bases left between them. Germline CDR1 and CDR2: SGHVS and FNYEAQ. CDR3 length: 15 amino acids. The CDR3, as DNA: TGTGCCAGCAGCTTAGGACCGGGGGAAGGTCAGCCCCAGCATTTT. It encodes CASSLGPGEGQPQHF.

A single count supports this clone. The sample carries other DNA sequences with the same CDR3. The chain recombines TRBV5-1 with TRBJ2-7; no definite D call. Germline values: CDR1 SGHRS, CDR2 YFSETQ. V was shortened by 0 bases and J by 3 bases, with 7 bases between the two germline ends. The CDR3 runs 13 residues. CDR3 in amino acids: CASSLGEIYEQYF. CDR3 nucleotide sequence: TGCGCCAGCAGCTTGGGAGAGATCTACGAGCAGTACTTC.

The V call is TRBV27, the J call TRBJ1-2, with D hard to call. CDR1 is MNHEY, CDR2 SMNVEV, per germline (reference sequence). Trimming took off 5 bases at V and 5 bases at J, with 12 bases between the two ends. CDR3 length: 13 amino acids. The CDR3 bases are TGTGCCAGCAGTCTGGGGAGGTTTTATGGCTACACCTTC. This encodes CASSLGRFYGYTF.

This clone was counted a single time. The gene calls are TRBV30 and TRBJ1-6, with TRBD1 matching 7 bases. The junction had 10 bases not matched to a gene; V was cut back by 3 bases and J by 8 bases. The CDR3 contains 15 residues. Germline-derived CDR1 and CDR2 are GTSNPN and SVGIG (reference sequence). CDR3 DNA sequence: TGTGCCTGGAGCTTTGGGACAGCGGGGCATTCACCCCTCCACTTT. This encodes CAWSFGTAGHSPLHF.

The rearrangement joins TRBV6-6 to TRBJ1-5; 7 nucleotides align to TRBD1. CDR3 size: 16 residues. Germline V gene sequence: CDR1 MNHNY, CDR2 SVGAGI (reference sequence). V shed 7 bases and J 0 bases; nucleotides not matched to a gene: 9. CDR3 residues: CASIEGKGASNQPQHF. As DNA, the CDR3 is TGTGCCAGCATCGAGGGTAAGGGGGCTAGCAATCAGCCCCAGCATTTT.

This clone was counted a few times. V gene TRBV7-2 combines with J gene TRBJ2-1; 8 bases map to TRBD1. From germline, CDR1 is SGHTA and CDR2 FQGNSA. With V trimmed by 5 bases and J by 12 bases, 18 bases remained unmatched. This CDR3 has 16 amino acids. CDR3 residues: CASSPPSGRGRAGQFF. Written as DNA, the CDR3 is TGTGCCAGCAGCCCCCCGAGCGGCAGGGGGCGTGCGGGGCAGTTCTTC.

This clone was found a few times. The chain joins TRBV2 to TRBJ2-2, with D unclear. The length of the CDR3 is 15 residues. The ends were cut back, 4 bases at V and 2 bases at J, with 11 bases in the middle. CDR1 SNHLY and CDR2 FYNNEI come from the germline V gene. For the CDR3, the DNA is TGTGCCAGCAGTGCTGGACCAGCTAACACCGGGGAGCTGTTTTTT. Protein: CASSAGPANTGELFF.

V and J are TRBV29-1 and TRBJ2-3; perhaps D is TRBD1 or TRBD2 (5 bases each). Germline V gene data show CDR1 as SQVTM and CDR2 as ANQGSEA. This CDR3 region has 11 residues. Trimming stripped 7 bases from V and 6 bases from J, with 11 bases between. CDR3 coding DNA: TGCAGCGCCCCCTGGGGGGATACGCAGTATTTT. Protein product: CSAPWGDTQYF.

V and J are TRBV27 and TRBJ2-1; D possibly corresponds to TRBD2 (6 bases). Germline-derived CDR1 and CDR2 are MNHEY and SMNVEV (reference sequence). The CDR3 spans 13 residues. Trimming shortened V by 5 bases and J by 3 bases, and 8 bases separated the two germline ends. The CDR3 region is CASSRTIYNEQFF. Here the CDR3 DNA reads TGTGCCAGCAGTCGGACTATCTACAATGAGCAGTTCTTC.

The DNA for the CDR3 is TGTGCCAGCAGCTCACTAGGCCCAAGCGCTAGGAACACCGGGGAGCTGTTTTTT. It codes for CASSSLGPSARNTGELFF. The chain couples TRBV7-9 to TRBJ2-2, with D possibly TRBD2 on 5 matching bases. The length of the CDR3 is 18 residues. Germline values: CDR1 SEHNR, CDR2 FQNEAQ (reference sequence). Trimming cost V 4 bases and J 1 base, with 19 bases left between them.